This record concerns one TCR beta chain sequence. Other DNA sequences in this specimen translate into the identical CDR3. The sample comes from a study of blood T cell repertoires in COVID-19. For the study at large: PBMCs, B-cell-depleted T cells, or T cells were the source of the cDNA or gDNA that made up the material.

This CDR3 has 14 amino acids. Losses at the gene ends were 5 bases for V and 2 bases for J; bases not matched to a gene: 3. The V gene's germline CDR1 is LNHDA and CDR2 SQIVND (reference sequence). The repertoire was sequenced with immunoSEQ multiplex PCR; TCRdb's copy has only in-frame clones and lacks some. The table has 150,000 to 200,000 clones, just under 95% seen once; the top ten hold roughly 4.5%. The clonotype was recovered from a woman aged 45 to 65 with acute or convalescent COVID-19. The sequencing input was peripheral blood. J is TRBJ2-7 and V is TRBV19; 10 nucleotides align to TRBD1. The CDR3 spells CASSPGQGAYEQYF. The CDR3 coding sequence is TGTGCCAGTAGTCCAGGACAGGGGGCCTACGAGCAGTACTTC.